The rows below give T cell receptor beta chains drawn from one sample of a study of identifying expanded T cells in peripheral blood. TCRdb's table, derived via immunoSEQ multiplex PCR, lists solely in-frame clones and lacks some. Altogether 110,000 or so clones are present, 88% being singletons, with the ten largest covering under 9%. Sequencing was performed on blood. Receptor source: a person aged 18-70 years in good health. The CDR3 runs from the conserved cysteine through the conserved F or W. A D gene is named only where the DNA matches it firmly. Clone size is stated in some rows and not others, as once, few, many or a class when expanded.

abundance	j_gene	d_gene	len	v_gene	CDR3aa	CDR3nt
NA	TRBJ2-5	NA	13	TRBV28	CASSTQGEETQYF	TGTGCCAGCAGTACACAGGGAGAAGAGACCCAGTACTTC
NA	TRBJ2-1	TRBD1	17	TRBV5-1	CASSLAVRQGSYNEQFF	TGCGCCAGCAGCTTGGCCGTGAGACAGGGCTCCTACAATGAGCAGTTCTTC
NA	TRBJ1-5	NA	20	TRBV7-3	CASSPPLNRLSSYSNQPQHF	TGTGCCAGCAGCCCTCCCCTAAACAGGCTCTCTTCTTATAGCAATCAGCCCCAGCATTTT
NA	TRBJ1-4	TRBD1	15	TRBV19	CASRGRDSRNEKLFF	TGTGCCAGTAGGGGAAGGGACAGCAGAAATGAAAAACTGTTTTTT
once	TRBJ2-3	NA	14	TRBV5-5	CASSFTGVTDTQYF	TGTGCCAGCAGCTTTACGGGGGTCACAGATACGCAGTATTTT
NA	TRBJ2-3	TRBD2	14	TRBV28	CASTLGGNTDTQYF	TGTGCCAGCACCTTGGGGGGGAATACAGATACGCAGTATTTT
NA	TRBJ2-5	TRBD2	16	TRBV4-2	CASSQGTSGGEETQYF	TGTGCCAGCAGCCAAGGGACTAGCGGGGGGGAAGAGACCCAGTACTTC
NA	TRBJ1-3	TRBD1	16	TRBV7-9	CASSPGSGQPGNTIYF	TGTGCCAGCAGCCCCGGGTCGGGACAGCCGGGAAACACCATATATTTT
NA	TRBJ1-1	NA	14	TRBV7-8	CASSIGTANTEAFF	TGTGCCAGCAGCATTGGGACGGCGAACACTGAAGCTTTCTTT
NA	TRBJ2-1	NA	15	TRBV10-3	CAISESVSLVNEQFF	TGTGCCATCAGTGAGTCGGTATCCCTGGTCAATGAGCAGTTCTTC
NA	TRBJ1-1	TRBD1	14	TRBV6-5	CASSFATGGTEAFF	TGTGCCAGCAGTTTTGCGACAGGGGGCACTGAAGCTTTCTTT
NA	TRBJ2-1	NA	15	TRBV5-4	CASSTELPSYNEQFF	TGTGCCAGCAGCACCGAGCTCCCCTCCTACAATGAGCAGTTCTTC
NA	TRBJ1-5	NA	13	TRBV13	CASSLSTNQPQHF	TGTGCCAGCAGCCTATCCACCAATCAGCCCCAGCATTTT
NA	TRBJ2-5	TRBD1	15	TRBV14	CASSQTGTDQETQYF	TGTGCCAGCAGCCAAACCGGGACAGACCAAGAGACCCAGTACTTC
NA	TRBJ1-2	TRBD1	13	TRBV5-1	CASSVTGEEGYTF	TGCGCCAGCAGCGTGACAGGGGAGGAGGGCTACACCTTC
NA	TRBJ2-6	NA	18	TRBV9	CASSLMASLSSGANVLTF	TGTGCCAGCAGCTTAATGGCGAGTCTTTCCTCTGGGGCCAACGTCCTGACTTTC
NA	TRBJ1-2	TRBD1	15	TRBV6-1	CASRDRGENNYGYTF	TGTGCCAGCCGGGACAGGGGGGAGAACAACTATGGCTACACCTTC
NA	TRBJ1-6	TRBD1	14	TRBV2	CASRRDRVDSPLHF	TGTGCCAGCAGGAGGGACAGGGTAGATTCACCCCTCCACTTT
NA	TRBJ1-1	NA	14	TRBV7-9	CASSLTGSNTEAFF	TGTGCCAGCAGCTTAACAGGATCGAACACTGAAGCTTTCTTT
once	TRBJ1-2	TRBD1	17	TRBV4-3	CASSQDGADRGIWGYTF	TGCGCCAGCAGCCAAGATGGTGCGGACAGGGGGATTTGGGGCTACACCTTC
NA	TRBJ1-4	NA	14	TRBV5-4	CASSSGYTNEKLFF	TGTGCCAGCAGCTCCGGATATACTAATGAAAAACTGTTTTTT
NA	TRBJ1-2	TRBD1	14	TRBV6-5	CASSWGQAIRRYTF	TGTGCCAGCAGTTGGGGACAGGCGATTCGGCGTTACACCTTC
NA	TRBJ2-7	TRBD1	15	TRBV2	CASSRTGGAPYEQYF	TGTGCCAGCAGTCGGACAGGGGGCGCCCCTTACGAGCAGTACTTC
NA	TRBJ2-3	TRBD2	16	TRBV9	CASSVGFSGTTDTQYF	TGTGCCAGCAGCGTAGGATTTAGCGGGACTACAGATACGCAGTATTTT
few	TRBJ1-5	NA	14	TRBV6-6	CASIQTDSNQPQHF	TGTGCCAGCATCCAGACAGATAGCAATCAGCCCCAGCATTTT
NA	TRBJ1-1	NA	15	TRBV5-1	CASSRLSDRYTEAFF	TGCGCCAGCAGCCGCCTCTCAGACAGATACACTGAAGCTTTCTTT
NA	TRBJ2-5	TRBD2	16	TRBV5-1	CASSFGTSPQQETQYF	TGCGCCAGCAGCTTCGGGACTAGTCCACAACAAGAGACCCAGTACTTC
NA	TRBJ1-6	NA	16	TRBV5-1	CASSPTRARGNSPLHF	TGCGCCAGCAGCCCAACCCGGGCTCGAGGGAATTCACCCCTCCACTTT
once	TRBJ2-1	NA	15	TRBV7-6	CASSLMLAQINEQFF	TGTGCCAGCAGCTTAATGCTAGCGCAAATCAATGAGCAGTTCTTC
NA	TRBJ1-2	NA	13	TRBV9	CASTSQGPYGYTF	TGTGCCAGCACCTCCCAAGGACCCTATGGCTACACCTTC
NA	TRBJ2-5	TRBD2	18	TRBV7-3	CASSPGTSGRRSQETQYF	TGTGCCAGCAGCCCCGGGACTAGCGGGAGAAGAAGCCAAGAGACCCAGTACTTC
NA	TRBJ2-1	TRBD2	16	TRBV5-1	CASSSGLAETYNEQFF	TGCGCCAGCAGCTCGGGACTAGCGGAAACCTACAATGAGCAGTTCTTC
few	TRBJ1-3	NA	13	TRBV7-3	CASSLESGSTIYF	TGTGCCAGCAGCCTCGAATCCGGGAGCACCATATATTTT
NA	TRBJ2-1	TRBD2	15	TRBV7-2	CASRPSGIAYNEQFF	TGTGCCAGCAGACCAAGCGGGATCGCCTACAATGAGCAGTTCTTC
NA	TRBJ1-1	NA	13	TRBV11-3	CASSLSRNTEAFF	TGTGCCAGCAGCTTATCACGGAACACTGAAGCTTTCTTT
NA	TRBJ2-7	NA	12	TRBV10-3	CAIRSGVYEQYF	TGTGCCATCAGATCCGGGGTCTACGAGCAGTACTTC
NA	TRBJ1-3	NA	15	TRBV18	CASSPDGHSGNTIYF	TGTGCCAGCTCACCCGACGGGCACTCTGGAAACACCATATATTTT
NA	TRBJ2-3	TRBD2	15	TRBV25-1	CARHSGRARIGTQYF	TGTGCCAGACATAGCGGGAGGGCCCGCATAGGTACGCAGTATTTT
NA	TRBJ2-7	TRBD1	16	TRBV28	CASSSPEGASDYEQYF	TGTGCCAGCAGTTCCCCTGAGGGGGCTTCAGACTACGAGCAGTACTTC
once	TRBJ2-2	NA	14	TRBV4-3	CASSLRQFTGELFF	TGCGCCAGCAGCCTGCGACAGTTTACCGGGGAGCTGTTTTTT
NA	TRBJ2-3	TRBD2	16	TRBV7-2	CASSFFSGGQQDTQYF	TGTGCCAGCAGCTTTTTTAGCGGGGGCCAGCAAGATACGCAGTATTTT
NA	TRBJ2-7	NA	15	TRBV28	CASSFWGQSSYEQYF	TGTGCCAGCAGTTTCTGGGGCCAGTCCTCCTACGAGCAGTACTTC
NA	TRBJ2-1	TRBD1	13	TRBV7-7	CASSLGQRNEQFF	TGTGCCAGCAGCTTGGGACAGAGGAATGAGCAGTTCTTC